This entry concerns a single T cell receptor beta chain. The sample is drawn from a study of cytomegalovirus exposure and HLA in healthy donors. This CDR3 region has 14 residues. The V gene's germline CDR1 is ENHRY and CDR2 SYGVKD. V lost 4 bases and J 5 bases, leaving 14 bases between the germline ends. The primer mix had 60 Vbeta and 13 Jbeta primers. Some clones are missing from TCRdb's copy, which holds only in-frame ones; the method was immunoSEQ multiplex PCR. The data hold about 180,000 clones, with 82% observed a single time. Input material: PBMCs. V is TRBV10-3 and J is TRBJ2-5, with D possibly TRBD2 on 6 matching bases. The TCR sequence derives from a man aged 35 to 55 in good health and CMV-seronegative. In nucleotides, the CDR3 is TGTGCCATCAGTGCCTCGGAGGGTGGGGAGACCCAGTACTTC. Protein: CAISASEGGETQYF.